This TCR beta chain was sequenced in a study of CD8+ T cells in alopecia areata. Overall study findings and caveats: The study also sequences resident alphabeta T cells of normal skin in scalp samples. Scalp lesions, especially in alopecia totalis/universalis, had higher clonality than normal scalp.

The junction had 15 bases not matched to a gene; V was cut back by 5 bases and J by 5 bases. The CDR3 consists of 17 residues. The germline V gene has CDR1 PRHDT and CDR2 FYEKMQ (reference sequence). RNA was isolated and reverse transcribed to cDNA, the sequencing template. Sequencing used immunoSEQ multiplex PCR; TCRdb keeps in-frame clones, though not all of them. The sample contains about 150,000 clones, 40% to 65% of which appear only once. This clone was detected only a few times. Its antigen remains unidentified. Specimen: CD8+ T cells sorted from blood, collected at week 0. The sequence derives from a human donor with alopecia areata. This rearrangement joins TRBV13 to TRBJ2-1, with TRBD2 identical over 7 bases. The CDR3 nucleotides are TGTGCCAGCAGCGTACTAGCGTCCTTTAACCTCGACAATGAGCAGTTCTTC. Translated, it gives CASSVLASFNLDNEQFF.